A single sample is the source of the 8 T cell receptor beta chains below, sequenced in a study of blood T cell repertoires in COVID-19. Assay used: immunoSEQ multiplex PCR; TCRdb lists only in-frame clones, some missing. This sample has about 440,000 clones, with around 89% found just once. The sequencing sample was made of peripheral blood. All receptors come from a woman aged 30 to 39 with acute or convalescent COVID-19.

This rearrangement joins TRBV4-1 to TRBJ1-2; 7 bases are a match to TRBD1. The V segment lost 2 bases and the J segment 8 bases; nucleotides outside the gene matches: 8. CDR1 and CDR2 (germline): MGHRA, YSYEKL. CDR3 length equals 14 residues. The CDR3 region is CASSQPDREGGYTF. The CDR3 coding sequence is TGCGCCAGCAGCCAACCCGACAGGGAAGGCGGCTACACCTTC.

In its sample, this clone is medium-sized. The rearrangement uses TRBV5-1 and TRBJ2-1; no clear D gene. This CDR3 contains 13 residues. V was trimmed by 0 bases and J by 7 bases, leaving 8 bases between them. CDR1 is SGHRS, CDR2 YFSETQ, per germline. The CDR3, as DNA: TGCGCCAGCAGCTTGGAGACTTCGAATGAGCAGTTCTTC. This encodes CASSLETSNEQFF.

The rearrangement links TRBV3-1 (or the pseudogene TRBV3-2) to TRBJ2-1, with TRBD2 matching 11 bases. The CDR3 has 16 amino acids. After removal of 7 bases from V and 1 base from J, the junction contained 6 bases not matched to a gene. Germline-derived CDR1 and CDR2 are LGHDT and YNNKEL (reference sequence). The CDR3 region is CASKDLAGGSYNEQFF. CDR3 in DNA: TGTGCCAGCAAGGATTTAGCGGGGGGGTCCTACAATGAGCAGTTCTTC.

In nucleotides, the CDR3 is TGTGCCACCAGTGATGGGGACATTAGGGTTGGGTTGGAGAAAGCTTTCTTT. This translates into CATSDGDIRVGLEKAFF. V gene TRBV24-1 combines with J gene TRBJ1-1; tentatively, D is TRBD1 (6 bases). CDR3 length: 17 amino acids. Trimming took off 3 bases at V and 9 bases at J, with 25 bases between the two ends. Looked up from germline, CDR1 is KGHDR and CDR2 is SFDVKD.

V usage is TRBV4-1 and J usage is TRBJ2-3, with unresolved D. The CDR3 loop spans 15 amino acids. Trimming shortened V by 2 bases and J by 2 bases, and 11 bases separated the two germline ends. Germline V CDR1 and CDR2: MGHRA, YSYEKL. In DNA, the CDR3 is TGCGCCAGCAGCCAATTCCCCGAGAACACAGATACGCAGTATTTT. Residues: CASSQFPENTDTQYF.

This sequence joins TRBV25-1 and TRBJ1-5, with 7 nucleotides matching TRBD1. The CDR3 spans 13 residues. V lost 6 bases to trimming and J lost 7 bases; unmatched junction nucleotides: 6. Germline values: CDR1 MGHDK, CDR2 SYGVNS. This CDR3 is CASSQGGGQPQHF. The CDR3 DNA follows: TGTGCCAGCAGCCAAGGGGGCGGGCAGCCCCAGCATTTT.

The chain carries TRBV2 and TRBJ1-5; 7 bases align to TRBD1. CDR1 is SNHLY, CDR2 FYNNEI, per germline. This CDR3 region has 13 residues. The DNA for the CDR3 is TGTGCAACAGGGGATTATAGCAATCAGCCCCAGCATTTT. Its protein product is CATGDYSNQPQHF.

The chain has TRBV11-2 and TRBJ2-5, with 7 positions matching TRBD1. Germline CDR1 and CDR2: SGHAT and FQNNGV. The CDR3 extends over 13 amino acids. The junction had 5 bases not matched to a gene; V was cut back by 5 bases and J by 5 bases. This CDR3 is CASSRGQKETQYF. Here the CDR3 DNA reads TGTGCCAGCAGCAGGGGACAGAAGGAGACCCAGTACTTC.